Listed below are T cell receptor beta chains from one sample, sequenced in a study of OX40 agonist ivuxolimab in advanced cancers. Measured with immunoSEQ multiplex PCR; TCRdb has only the in-frame clones, and not every one. This repertoire shows about 27,000 clones, 70% to 90% found once; its top ten account for 15% to 20%. This specimen was CD4+ or CD8+ T cells sorted from blood, taken in a trial of the OX40 agonist ivuxolimab. The receptor source for this set is an adult with an advanced solid tumor such as melanoma, head and neck, liver or kidney cancer. Each CDR3 is given with its conserved first and last residue. D genes are given only for firm matches. Clone sizes are given selectively: once, few, many, or a class where the clone is expanded.

V gene	CDR3 length	clone size	J gene	D gene	CDR3 DNA	CDR3 protein
TRBV7-9	14	few	TRBJ2-7	TRBD1	TGTGCCAGCAGCCCACCCGGGACAGTCAACGAGCAGTACTTC	CASSPPGTVNEQYF
TRBV2	16	once	TRBJ2-2	TRBD2	TGTGCCAGCAACCGACTAGCGGGAGGGGTGGCCGGGGAGCTGTTTTTT	CASNRLAGGVAGELFF
TRBV7-9	16	-	TRBJ1-1	-	TGTGCCAGCAGCCCCATACTCCGGGACAAGAACACTGAAGCTTTCTTT	CASSPILRDKNTEAFF
TRBV7-3	15	-	TRBJ2-1	TRBD2	TGTGCCAGCAGACCTAGCGGGAGCACCTACAATGAGCAGTTCTTC	CASRPSGSTYNEQFF
TRBV28	18	once	TRBJ2-6	TRBD1	TGTGCCAGCAGTTTTTGGGGACAGCGAACCTCTGGGGCCAACGTCCTGACTTTC	CASSFWGQRTSGANVLTF
TRBV6-5	15	-	TRBJ1-2	TRBD1	TGTGCCAGCACCCCCAGGGGGGCCAATAACTATGGCTACACCTTC	CASTPRGANNYGYTF
TRBV5-6	13	-	TRBJ1-1	-	TGTGCCAGCAGCTCGGACATGAACACTGAAGCTTTCTTT	CASSSDMNTEAFF
TRBV5-6	13	once	TRBJ2-4	-	TGTGCCAGCAGCTCGGACAGCGGAAACATTCAGTACTTC	CASSSDSGNIQYF
TRBV6-1	13	-	TRBJ2-7	-	TGTGCCAGCAGTGATGGAAGTTCCTACGAGCAGTACTTC	CASSDGSSYEQYF
TRBV11-3	15	-	TRBJ2-1	-	TGTGCCAGCAGCTTAGGGGCTAGCTCCTACAATGAGCAGTTCTTC	CASSLGASSYNEQFF
TRBV9	12	-	TRBJ1-1	-	TGTGCCAGCAGCGGTCTAAACGGCGAAGCTTTCTTT	CASSGLNGEAFF
TRBV7-6	12	-	TRBJ1-2	-	TGTGCCAGCGGGGGAGGTAGCTATGGCTACACCTTC	CASGGGSYGYTF
TRBV6-1	17	-	TRBJ1-4	-	TGTGCCAGCAGTGAACTGGGGGGTAACCCCCCGGGTGAAAAACTGTTTTTT	CASSELGGNPPGEKLFF
TRBV19	14	-	TRBJ2-7	-	TGTGCCAGTAGCATTCAGGGCTCAGGCTACGAGCAGTACTTC	CASSIQGSGYEQYF
TRBV5-6	12	-	TRBJ2-7	-	TGTGCCAGCAGCTACGGAACCTACGAGCAGTACTTC	CASSYGTYEQYF
TRBV27	15	-	TRBJ1-2	TRBD1	TGTGCCAGCAGTTGGACAGGGGGGACTAACTATGGCTACACCTTC	CASSWTGGTNYGYTF
TRBV2	16	-	TRBJ2-3	TRBD2	TGTGCCAGCAGTGCAGGGACTAGCGGGAGTTCAGATACGCAGTATTTT	CASSAGTSGSSDTQYF
TRBV6-9	14	-	TRBJ1-4	TRBD1	TGTGCCAGCAGAGACAGGGGAACTAATGAAAAACTGTTTTTT	CASRDRGTNEKLFF
TRBV7-2	15	-	TRBJ2-7	-	TGTGCCAGCAGTCCAGGCCGGGAGAGGGCCTACGAGCAGTACTTC	CASSPGRERAYEQYF
TRBV7-2	13	few	TRBJ2-7	-	TGTGCCAGCAGCCTCCCGCCTGATCTTGAGCAGTACTTC	CASSLPPDLEQYF
TRBV7-8	14	-	TRBJ2-7	-	TGTGCCAGCAGCTCTTCCGGATTTTCCTACGAGCAGTACTTC	CASSSSGFSYEQYF
TRBV27	14	-	TRBJ1-5	-	TGTGCCAGCAGTTTATCGTTCTTTGTGCAGCCCCAGCATTTT	CASSLSFFVQPQHF
TRBV7-6	15	-	TRBJ1-1	-	TGTGCCAGCAGTCCCCGTCGGGAGAAGGGCACTGAAGCTTTCTTT	CASSPRREKGTEAFF
TRBV19	13	-	TRBJ2-1	-	TGTGCCAGTAGTATAGCGGGATACAATGAGCAGTTCTTC	CASSIAGYNEQFF
TRBV14	14	-	TRBJ2-7	TRBD2	TGTGCCAGCAGCCGAGGGACTAACGCCTACGAGCAGTACTTC	CASSRGTNAYEQYF
TRBV9	15	-	TRBJ1-5	-	TGTGCCAGCAGCGGAGAGGGACGACGCAATCAGCCCCAGCATTTT	CASSGEGRRNQPQHF
TRBV9	15	once	TRBJ2-7	TRBD2	TGTGCCAGCAGCGTAGGCGGGCTAGCGGGAGACGAGCAGTACTTC	CASSVGGLAGDEQYF
TRBV2	13	-	TRBJ2-3	-	TGTGCCAGCACTCACCCGAGCACAGATACGCAGTATTTT	CASTHPSTDTQYF
TRBV29-1	11	once	TRBJ2-7	TRBD1	TGCAGCGTTGGACAGGGGGCCGAGCAGTACTTC	CSVGQGAEQYF
TRBV5-8	14	-	TRBJ1-6	-	TGTGCCAGCAGCCCGCAGAGCTACAATTCACCCCTCCACTTT	CASSPQSYNSPLHF
TRBV27	14	-	TRBJ1-2	TRBD1	TGTGCCAGCAGTTTATCGTCAGGGGGCTATGGCTACACCTTC	CASSLSSGGYGYTF
TRBV19	15	-	TRBJ2-2	TRBD1	TGTGCCAGTAGGATAGGGGACAGGGGAGCCGGGGAGCTGTTTTTT	CASRIGDRGAGELFF